What follows are 32 T cell receptor beta chains derived from one specimen sequenced in a study of blood T cell repertoires in COVID-19. Profiling relied on immunoSEQ multiplex PCR, and the TCRdb table lists in-frame clones only, not all of them. The data show more than 95,000 clones, with about 80% seen just once and under 20% held by the top ten. Sequenced input: peripheral blood. Source of these receptors: an older man with acute or convalescent COVID-19.

The gene calls are TRBV27 and TRBJ2-5; TRBD2 agrees at 13 bases. After removal of 5 bases from V and 6 bases from J, the junction contained 9 bases not matched to a gene. Germline loops: CDR1 MNHEY, CDR2 SMNVEV (reference sequence). CDR3 length equals 16 residues. As DNA, the CDR3 is TGTGCCAGCAGTCCATGGACTAGCGGGAGAGGGAAGACCCAGTACTTC. This sequence encodes CASSPWTSGRGKTQYF.

The chain joins TRBV5-1 to TRBJ2-7; D is possibly TRBD2 (5 bases). Germline loops: CDR1 SGHRS, CDR2 YFSETQ. Deletions cut 0 bases from V and 2 bases from J, with 12 bases between. This CDR3 contains 15 residues. CDR3 coding DNA: TGCGCCAGCAGCTTGGGGCTAGCTCGGGCCTACGAGCAGTACTTC. It is translated as CASSLGLARAYEQYF.

V gene TRBV19 combines with J gene TRBJ2-5; no definite D call. CDR3 length equals 13 residues. CDR1 LNHDA and CDR2 SQIVND come from the germline V gene (reference sequence). Trimming left V 4 bases short and J 4 bases short, with 10 bases between. The CDR3 DNA reads as TGTGCCAGTAGTACCCCCCCCGGAGAGACCCAGTACTTC. It encodes CASSTPPGETQYF.

Turning to this clone: Additional DNA sequences in this sample encode the identical CDR3. This chain links TRBV7-2 with TRBJ2-7, with 7 nucleotides matching TRBD1. V was clipped by 5 bases and J by 3 bases; unmatched bases: 4. CDR3 length: 13 amino acids. Per the germline V gene, CDR1 is SGHTA and CDR2 is FQGNSA. The CDR3, as DNA: TGTGCCAGCAGCCTGGGACAGCACTACGAGCAGTACTTC. This gives the protein CASSLGQHYEQYF. The full variable domain, its missing parts supplied by reference TRBV7-2 and TRBJ2-7, is GAGVSQSPSNKVTEKGKDVELRCDPISGHTALYWYRQSLGQGLEFLIYFQGNSAPDKSGLPSDRFSAERTGGSVSTLTIQRTQQEDSAVYLCASSLGQHYEQYFGPGTRLTVT.

The J gene is TRBJ2-3, the V gene TRBV19; 7 bases map to TRBD1. CDR1 and CDR2 from the germline V gene are LNHDA and SQIVND (reference sequence). CDR3 length equals 15 residues. The V and J ends lost 1 base and 0 bases, in that order; junction bases with no gene match: 1. The CDR3: CASSIGGQSTDTQYF. The CDR3 DNA reads TGTGCCAGTAGTATAGGGGGACAGAGCACAGATACGCAGTATTTT.

The chain combines TRBV18 with TRBJ2-1; no clear D. V lost 1 base, J lost 7 bases, and 8 bases lay in between. Germline CDR1 KGHSH, CDR2 LQKENI. The CDR3 is 13 residues long. The CDR3 is CASSPRLTNEQFF. The CDR3 DNA is TGTGCCAGCTCACCACGGCTGACTAATGAGCAGTTCTTC.

This clone was counted a few times. CDR3 sequence (DNA): TGTGCCAGTAATCCCCGCGCGGCTAGCAATCAGCCCCAGCATTTT. It translates to CASNPRAASNQPQHF. The chain couples TRBV19 to TRBJ1-5, with D unresolved. Trimming removed 7 bases from V and 0 bases from J, with 13 bases in between. The germline V gene has CDR1 LNHDA and CDR2 SQIVND (reference sequence). This CDR3 contains 15 residues.

This chain uses TRBV7-9 with TRBJ1-6; D is uncertain. V was trimmed by 4 bases and J by 9 bases, leaving 10 bases between them. Germline V gives CDR1 SEHNR, CDR2 FQNEAQ (reference sequence). This CDR3 has 13 residues. The CDR3 DNA reads as TGTGCCAGCAGCTCCCTAACCGGTTCACCCCTCCACTTT. Its translation is CASSSLTGSPLHF.

V usage is TRBV28 and J usage is TRBJ2-7; 8 positions match TRBD2. The CDR3 runs 16 residues. The germline CDR1 and CDR2 sequences are MDHEN and SYDVKM. J lost 0 bases, V lost 5 bases, and 9 bases had no gene match. The CDR3: CASSVTKRGLSYEQYF. The CDR3 DNA follows: TGTGCCAGCAGTGTAACGAAGCGGGGGCTCTCCTACGAGCAGTACTTC.

This chain links TRBV7-2 with TRBJ2-2; TRBD1 agrees at 9 bases. J gave up 4 bases and V 6 bases, and 6 bases lay outside the gene matches. Per germline, CDR1 SGHTA and CDR2 FQGNSA. CDR3 size: 15 residues. The CDR3 DNA reads as TGTGCCAGCAGTAGAGGGACAGGGACCACCGGGGAGCTGTTTTTT. Translation gives CASSRGTGTTGELFF.

V and J are TRBV7-9 and TRBJ2-1; tentatively, D is TRBD1 (5 bases). Germline CDR1 is SEHNR and CDR2 is FQNEAQ (reference sequence). CDR3 size: 13 residues. Between the trimmed V and J ends, which lost 4 bases and 6 bases, there was a span of 10 bases. CDR3: CASSSDRGNEQFF. DNA for the CDR3: TGTGCCAGCAGCTCCGATAGGGGCAATGAGCAGTTCTTC.

This chain links TRBV9 with TRBJ1-3, with D maybe TRBD1 (6 bases). CDR3 length: 14 residues. Germline assignment: CDR1 SGDLS and CDR2 YYNGEE. The germline V and J ends were trimmed by 3 bases and 3 bases, with 10 bases remaining between them. The CDR3 spells CASSAGTNGNTIYF. DNA for the CDR3: TGTGCCAGCAGCGCAGGGACAAATGGAAACACCATATATTTT.

This clone was recorded once. The chain employs TRBV10-3 and TRBJ2-1; 7 positions match TRBD1. Germline V lookup: CDR1 ENHRY, CDR2 SYGVKD. The ends lost 4 bases at V and 7 bases at J; junction bases unmatched: 13. This CDR3 has 16 amino acids. Here the CDR3 reads CAISGTPRAGGNEQFF. The CDR3, as DNA: TGTGCCATCAGTGGAACCCCTCGGGCAGGGGGTAATGAGCAGTTCTTC.

The chain has TRBV19 and TRBJ2-2, with 10 bases lining up with TRBD1. The V gene's germline CDR1 is LNHDA and CDR2 SQIVND (reference sequence). Trimming took 7 bases from V and 6 from J; bases not matched to a gene: 8. The CDR3 has 15 residues. CDR3 residues: CASTDRDRGPGELFF. CDR3 DNA sequence: TGTGCCAGTACCGACCGGGACAGGGGTCCCGGGGAGCTGTTTTTT.

The sample holds a few counts of this clone. The gene calls are TRBV5-1 and TRBJ2-3, with a tentative D call TRBD1 (5 bases). There are 18 residues in the CDR3. Germline values: CDR1 SGHRS, CDR2 YFSETQ. Trimming pared 1 base from V and 5 bases from J, leaving 23 bases between. CDR3 sequence reads: CASSLSSWLQARLDTQYF. The CDR3 nucleotides are TGCGCCAGCAGCTTGTCCTCCTGGTTACAGGCCAGGCTAGATACGCAGTATTTT.

This chain connects TRBV15 to TRBJ2-7, with a weak D call TRBD2 (7 bases). V lost 0 bases and J 2 bases, leaving 17 bases between the germline ends. The CDR3 extends over 17 amino acids. CDR1 LNHNV and CDR2 YYDKDF come from the germline V gene (reference sequence). This chain's CDR3 is CATSRDKVGGQTYEQYF. The CDR3 nucleotides read TGTGCCACCAGCAGAGACAAAGTGGGGGGGCAGACCTACGAGCAGTACTTC.

The V call is TRBV27, the J call TRBJ2-7; 9 bases align to TRBD2. This CDR3 has 15 amino acids. With V trimmed by 5 bases and J by 1 base, 6 bases remained unmatched. CDR1 MNHEY and CDR2 SMNVEV come from the germline V gene (reference sequence). The CDR3 region is CASSKGAGGSYEQYF. DNA for the CDR3: TGTGCCAGCAGTAAGGGAGCGGGAGGATCCTACGAGCAGTACTTC.

The V and J genes are TRBV28 and TRBJ1-5; 8 bases are shared with TRBD1. The CDR3 contains 14 residues. V lost 3 bases, J lost 6 bases, and 4 bases stayed unmatched. Germline V gene lookup returns CDR1 MDHEN and CDR2 SYDVKM. Here the CDR3 DNA reads TGTGCCAGCAGTTTCGGACAGGGCGGTCAGCCCCAGCATTTT. Its protein is CASSFGQGGQPQHF.

The V call is TRBV18, the J call TRBJ2-7; 9 bases fit TRBD1. Germline V gene lookup returns CDR1 KGHSH and CDR2 LQKENI. This CDR3 is 14 amino acids long. Trimming cost V 8 bases and J 6 bases; bases outside gene matches: 11. Here the CDR3 reads CASTPDRGVGEQYF. The CDR3 nucleotides are TGTGCCAGCACTCCAGACAGGGGGGTGGGCGAGCAGTACTTC.

J is TRBJ2-2 and V is TRBV7-9, with a possible D match to TRBD2 (6 bases). Germline CDR1 reads SEHNR; CDR2 reads FQNEAQ (reference sequence). This CDR3 has 12 amino acids. The V end was cut by 8 bases, the J end by 5 bases, with 9 bases between. The CDR3 protein is CASRRGTGELFF. The CDR3 DNA reads TGTGCCAGCCGCCGGGGGACCGGGGAGCTGTTTTTT.

The chain is built from TRBV19 and TRBJ2-7; 8 nucleotides agree with TRBD1. The CDR3 loop spans 13 amino acids. With V trimmed by 7 bases and J by 6 bases, 8 bases remained unmatched. Germline V gene lookup returns CDR1 LNHDA and CDR2 SQIVND (reference sequence). CDR3 region: CASTPDRASEQYF. The CDR3 DNA is TGTGCCAGTACCCCGGACAGGGCAAGCGAGCAGTACTTC.

The chain has TRBV11-2 and TRBJ2-3; D might be TRBD2 (6 bases). Trimming cost V 1 base and J 5 bases, with 13 bases left between them. CDR3 length: 15 residues. In germline, CDR1 is SGHAT, CDR2 FQNNGV. The CDR3 nucleotides read TGTGCCAGCAGCTTAGCCGGCGGGGCCCTAGATACGCAGTATTTT. Encoded protein: CASSLAGGALDTQYF. The full variable domain, with the rest looked up from reference TRBV11-2 and TRBJ2-3, is EAGVAQSPRYKIIEKRQSVAFWCNPISGHATLYWYQQILGQGPKLLIQFQNNGVVDDSQLPKDRFSAERLKGVDSTLKIQPAKLEDSAVYLCASSLAGGALDTQYFGPGTRLTVL.

This clone was picked up one time. This chain connects TRBV6-4 to TRBJ1-6, with 7 bases identical to TRBD1. The CDR3 length is 14 residues. The germline gives CDR1 MRHNA, CDR2 SNTAGT. With 3 bases clipped from V and 11 bases from J, the junction kept 7 bases outside the gene matches. The CDR3, as DNA: TGTGCCAGCAGTGAAATACAGGGGCGGACACCCCTCCACTTT. This gives the protein CASSEIQGRTPLHF.

The chain links TRBV3-1 (or the pseudogene TRBV3-2) to TRBJ2-7, with no clear D. V lost 0 bases and J 6 bases, leaving 6 bases between the germline ends. The length of the CDR3 is 12 residues. CDR1 LGHDT and CDR2 YNNKEL come from the germline V gene (reference sequence). CDR3 bases: TGTGCCAGCAGCCAAGACCCTCGCGAGCAGTACTTC. Translating it yields CASSQDPREQYF.

The chain is built from TRBV18 and TRBJ1-1, with a weak D call TRBD1 (5 bases). This CDR3 comprises 14 residues. Germline CDR1 KGHSH, CDR2 LQKENI. V was pared by 2 bases and J by 5 bases, with 12 bases between. The CDR3 loop reads CASSPGGAGTEAFF. DNA of the CDR3: TGTGCCAGCTCACCAGGTGGGGCAGGGACTGAAGCTTTCTTT.

V and J are TRBV5-1 and TRBJ1-2; weak D call: TRBD1 (6 bases). V was clipped by 0 bases and J by 8 bases, with 11 bases between them. Germline V gene sequence: CDR1 SGHRS, CDR2 YFSETQ. The CDR3 sequence is 13 residues long. The CDR3 spells CASSLDQGTGYTF. The DNA of the CDR3 is TGCGCCAGCAGCTTGGATCAGGGGACGGGCTACACCTTC.

The chain combines TRBV29-1 with TRBJ2-2, with D maybe TRBD2 (7 bases). Germline V gene lookup returns CDR1 SQVTM and CDR2 ANQGSEA. Deletions cut 7 bases from V and 7 bases from J, with 22 bases between. This CDR3 contains 15 residues. CDR3 in DNA: TGCAGCGCCTTCCTAGGGGGGGCCCTTCTCGGGGAGCTGTTTTTT. Protein sequence: CSAFLGGALLGELFF.

CDR3 in DNA: TGTGCCAGCAGCTTAGTCAGGGGCGGGGGAAACACCATATATTTT. This translates into CASSLVRGGGNTIYF. The chain couples TRBV7-2 to TRBJ1-3; TRBD1 is a possible D gene (6 bases). V dropped 1 base and J dropped 4 bases, with 11 bases sitting between them. This CDR3 comprises 15 residues. Germline V gene data show CDR1 as SGHTA and CDR2 as FQGNSA.

The chain couples TRBV6-4 to TRBJ1-2; D unresolved. The CDR3 has 13 residues. Trimming stripped 2 bases from V and 3 bases from J, with 7 bases between. Per the germline V gene, CDR1 is MRHNA and CDR2 is SNTAGT. The CDR3 DNA is TGTGCCAGCAGTGACGGGCAGTACTATGGCTACACCTTC. Residues: CASSDGQYYGYTF.

The CDR3 protein is CASGEKTGDSLSSSYEQYF. The CDR3 nucleotides read TGCGCCAGCGGAGAGAAAACGGGGGACAGCCTCTCTAGCTCCTACGAGCAGTACTTC. This sequence joins TRBV5-1 and TRBJ2-7, with D perhaps TRBD1 (7 bases). Trimming removed 7 bases at V and 0 bases at J, with 29 bases between. Germline CDR1 SGHRS, CDR2 YFSETQ. The CDR3 covers 19 residues.

The V gene is TRBV4-3, the J gene TRBJ1-5; 12 bases match TRBD1. CDR1 and CDR2 (germline): LGHNA, YSLEER. V was clipped by 0 bases and J by 6 bases; unmatched bases: 6. The CDR3 has 17 amino acids. The CDR3 spells CASSQDVGQGAGQPQHF. CDR3 in DNA: TGCGCCAGCAGCCAAGATGTGGGACAGGGGGCGGGTCAGCCCCAGCATTTT.

The chain is built from TRBV19 and TRBJ2-2; 9 bases map to TRBD1. CDR3 length equals 16 residues. With 5 bases clipped from V and 1 base from J, the junction kept 5 bases outside the gene matches. Germline CDR1 is LNHDA and CDR2 is SQIVND (reference sequence). CDR3: CASSSPGQGNTGELFF. The CDR3 coding sequence is TGTGCCAGTAGTTCCCCGGGACAGGGGAACACCGGGGAGCTGTTTTTT. Using reference TRBV19 and TRBJ2-2 for the parts outside the CDR3, the full variable domain is DGGITQSPKYLFRKEGQNVTLSCEQNLNHDAMYWYRQDPGQGLRLIYYSQIVNDFQKGDIAEGYSVSREKKESFPLTVTSAQKNPTAFYLCASSSPGQGNTGELFFGEGSRLTVL.